This TCR beta chain stems from a study of blood T cells in healthy people across ages. Primers used in a second PCR of roughly 6 to 12 cycles were a sample-barcoded 5' primer and a J-beta primer mix. Each CDR3 protein gets one entry after TCRdb re-called the 5' RACE reads with MiXCR. The sample includes some 640,000 distinct CDR3 sequences, approximately 30% of them seen just once. A remark on this clonotype: Its matching antigen is unknown.

CDR3 length: 15 residues. Germline assignment: CDR1 SGHRS and CDR2 YFSETQ. Study-wide points: Diversity of TCR beta correlated strongly with naive T cell percentage. With age, beta diversity per million T cells declined roughly linearly, significantly by 30 to 40.

This receptor was taken from a woman of 80 years or more in good health. The rearrangement joins TRBV5-1 to TRBJ2-5, with D perhaps TRBD1 or TRBD2 (5 bases each). Matching the DNA end better, TRBJ2-7 makes the J call doubtful. The sample taken for sequencing was blood. The CDR3 region is CASSFKEGTLYEQYF. CDR3 nucleotides: TGCGCCAGCAGCTTCAAGGAAGGGACGCTCTACGAGCAGTACTTC.